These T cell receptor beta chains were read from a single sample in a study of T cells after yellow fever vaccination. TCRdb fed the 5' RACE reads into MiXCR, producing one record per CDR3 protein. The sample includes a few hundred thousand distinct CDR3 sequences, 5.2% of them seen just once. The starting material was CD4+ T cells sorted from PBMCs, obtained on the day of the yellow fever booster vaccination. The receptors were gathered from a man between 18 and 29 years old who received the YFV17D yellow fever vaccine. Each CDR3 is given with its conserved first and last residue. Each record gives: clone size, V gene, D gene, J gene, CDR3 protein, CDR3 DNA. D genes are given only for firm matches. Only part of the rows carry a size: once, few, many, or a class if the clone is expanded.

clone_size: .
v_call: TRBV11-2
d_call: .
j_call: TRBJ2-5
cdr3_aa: CASSLFLGGKETQYF
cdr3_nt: TGTGCCAGCAGCTTATTTTTAGGCGGGAAAGAGACCCAGTACTTC

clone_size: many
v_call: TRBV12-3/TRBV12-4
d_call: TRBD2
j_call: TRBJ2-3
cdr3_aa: CVNERGPADTQYF
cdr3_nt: TGTGTCAACGAGCGGGGGCCAGCAGATACGCAGTATTTT

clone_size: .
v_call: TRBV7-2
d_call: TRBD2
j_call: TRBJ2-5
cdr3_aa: CASSFRRLAGQETQYF
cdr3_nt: TGTGCCAGCAGCTTCAGGCGCCTAGCGGGGCAAGAGACCCAGTACTTC

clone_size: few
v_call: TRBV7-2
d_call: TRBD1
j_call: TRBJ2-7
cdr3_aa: CASSNRQGRGEQYF
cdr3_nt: TGTGCCAGCAGCAACCGACAGGGACGAGGGGAGCAGTACTTC

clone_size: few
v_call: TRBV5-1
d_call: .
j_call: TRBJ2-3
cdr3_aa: CASSLSREEDTQYF
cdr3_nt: TGCGCCAGCAGCTTATCCAGGGAGGAGGATACGCAGTATTTT

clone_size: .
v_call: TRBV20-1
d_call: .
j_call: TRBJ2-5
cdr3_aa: CSARRAPTREETQYF
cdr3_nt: TGCAGTGCTAGAAGAGCCCCCACTAGAGAGGAGACCCAGTACTTC

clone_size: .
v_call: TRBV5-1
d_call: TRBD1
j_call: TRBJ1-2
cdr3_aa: CASSNTGTGVPYGYTF
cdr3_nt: TGCGCCAGCAGCAACACCGGGACAGGTGTCCCCTATGGCTACACCTTC

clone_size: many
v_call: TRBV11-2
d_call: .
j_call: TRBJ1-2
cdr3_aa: CASSLLTGPKDYGYTF
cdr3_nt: TGTGCCAGCAGCCTACTTACAGGGCCGAAGGACTATGGCTACACCTTC

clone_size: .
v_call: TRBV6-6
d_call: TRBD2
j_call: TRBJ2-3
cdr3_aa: CASSYGLAITDTQYF
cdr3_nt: TGTGCCAGCAGTTACGGACTAGCTATCACAGATACGCAGTATTTT

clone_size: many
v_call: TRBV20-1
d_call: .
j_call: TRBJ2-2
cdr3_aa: CSAQTALTGELFF
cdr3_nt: TGCAGTGCTCAGACAGCTCTCACCGGGGAGCTGTTTTTT

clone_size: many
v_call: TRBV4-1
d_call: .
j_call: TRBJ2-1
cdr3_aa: CASSQPTGYGSYNEQFF
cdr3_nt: TGCGCCAGCAGCCAACCTACGGGTTATGGGTCCTACAATGAGCAGTTCTTC

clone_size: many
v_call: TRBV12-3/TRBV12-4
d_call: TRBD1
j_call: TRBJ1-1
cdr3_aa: CASSEIRGPVGTEAFF
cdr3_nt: TGTGCCAGCAGCGAGATCAGGGGGCCTGTAGGCACTGAAGCTTTCTTT

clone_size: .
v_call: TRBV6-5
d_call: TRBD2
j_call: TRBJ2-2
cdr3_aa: CASSYQALAGGTGELFF
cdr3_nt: TGTGCCAGCAGTTACCAGGCTCTGGCGGGGGGAACCGGGGAGCTGTTTTTT

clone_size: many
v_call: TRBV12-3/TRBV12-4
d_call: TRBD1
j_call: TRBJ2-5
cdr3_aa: CASSGGQGGETQYF
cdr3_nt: TGTGCCAGCAGCGGCGGACAGGGGGGAGAGACCCAGTACTTC

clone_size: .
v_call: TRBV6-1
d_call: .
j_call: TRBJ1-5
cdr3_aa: CASSDILDNQPQHF
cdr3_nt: TGTGCCAGCAGTGATATTCTTGACAATCAGCCCCAGCATTTT

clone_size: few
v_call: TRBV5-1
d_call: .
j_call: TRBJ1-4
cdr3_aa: CASSSTAEEKLFF
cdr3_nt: TGCGCCAGCAGCTCGACAGCCGAGGAAAAACTGTTTTTT

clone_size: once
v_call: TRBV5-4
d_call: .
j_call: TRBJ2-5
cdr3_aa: CASSAGTCGQETQYF
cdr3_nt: TGTGCCAGCAGCGCGGGGACTTGCGGACAAGAGACCCAGTACTTC

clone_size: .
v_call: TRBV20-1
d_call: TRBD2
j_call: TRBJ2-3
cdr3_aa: CSAEKRGADTQYF
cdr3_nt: TGCAGTGCTGAAAAGCGGGGGGCAGATACGCAGTATTTT

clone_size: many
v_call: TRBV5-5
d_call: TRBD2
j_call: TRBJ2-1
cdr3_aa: CASSPLGLAGGRDNEQFF
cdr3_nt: TGTGCCAGCAGCCCGCTCGGGTTAGCGGGGGGGCGGGACAATGAGCAGTTCTTC

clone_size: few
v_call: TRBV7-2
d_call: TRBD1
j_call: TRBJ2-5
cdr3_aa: CASTPDRGRQETQYF
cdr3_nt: TGTGCCAGCACCCCGGACAGGGGCCGCCAAGAGACCCAGTACTTC

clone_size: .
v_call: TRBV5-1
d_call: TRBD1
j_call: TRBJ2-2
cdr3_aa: CASSLGQAGNTGELFF
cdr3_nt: TGCGCCAGCAGCCTTGGACAGGCTGGGAACACCGGGGAGCTGTTTTTT

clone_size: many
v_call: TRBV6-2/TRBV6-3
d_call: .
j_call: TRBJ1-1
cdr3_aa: CASSWMNTEAFF
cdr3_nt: TGTGCCAGCAGTTGGATGAACACTGAAGCTTTCTTT

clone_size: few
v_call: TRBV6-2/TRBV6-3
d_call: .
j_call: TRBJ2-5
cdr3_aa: CASSYLVKETQYF
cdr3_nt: TGTGCCAGCAGTTATTTGGTGAAAGAGACCCAGTACTTC

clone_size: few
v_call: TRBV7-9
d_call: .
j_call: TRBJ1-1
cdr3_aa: CASSLEGFTEAFF
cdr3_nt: TGTGCCAGCAGCTTAGAAGGGTTTACTGAAGCTTTCTTT

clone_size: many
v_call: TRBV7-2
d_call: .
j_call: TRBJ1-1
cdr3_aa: CASSSRWDTEAFF
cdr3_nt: TGTGCCAGCAGCTCCAGGTGGGACACTGAAGCTTTCTTT

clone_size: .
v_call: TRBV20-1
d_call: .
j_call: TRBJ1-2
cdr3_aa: CSARDGRGYNYGYTF
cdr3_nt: TGCAGTGCTAGAGATGGAAGAGGCTATAACTATGGCTACACCTTC

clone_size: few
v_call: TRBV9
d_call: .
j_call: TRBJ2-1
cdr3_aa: CASSVLGASYNEQFF
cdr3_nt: TGTGCCAGCAGCGTCCTGGGGGCGTCCTACAATGAGCAGTTCTTC

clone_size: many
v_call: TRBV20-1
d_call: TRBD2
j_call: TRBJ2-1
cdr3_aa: CSARDRRGGYNEQFF
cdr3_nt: TGCAGTGCTAGAGACCGCCGGGGGGGTTACAATGAGCAGTTCTTC

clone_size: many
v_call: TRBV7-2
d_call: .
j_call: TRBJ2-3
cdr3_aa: CASSQRQGGDTQYF
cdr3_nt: TGTGCCAGCAGCCAAAGACAGGGAGGGGATACGCAGTATTTT

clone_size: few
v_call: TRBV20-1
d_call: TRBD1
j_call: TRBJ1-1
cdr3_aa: CSARGTVYTEAFF
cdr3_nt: TGCAGTGCCCGTGGGACAGTGTACACTGAAGCTTTCTTT

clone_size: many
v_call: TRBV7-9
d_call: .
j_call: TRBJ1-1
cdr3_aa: CASSSEYQAFF
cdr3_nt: TGTGCCAGCAGCTCGGAATATCAAGCTTTCTTT

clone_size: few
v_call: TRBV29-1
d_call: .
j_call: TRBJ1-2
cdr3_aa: CSVDRGGGYTF
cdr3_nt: TGCAGCGTTGACAGGGGAGGGGGCTACACCTTC

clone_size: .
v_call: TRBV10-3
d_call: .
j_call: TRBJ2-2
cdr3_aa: CAISEGTNTGELFF
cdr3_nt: TGTGCCATCAGTGAGGGGACAAACACCGGGGAGCTGTTTTTT

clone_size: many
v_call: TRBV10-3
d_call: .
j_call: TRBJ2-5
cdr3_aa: CAISVDPMETQYF
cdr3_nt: TGTGCCATCAGTGTGGACCCGATGGAGACCCAGTACTTC

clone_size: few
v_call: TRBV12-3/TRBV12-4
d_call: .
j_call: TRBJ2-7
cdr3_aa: CASGGYTGGLGEQYF
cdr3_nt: TGTGCCAGCGGGGGTTATACCGGGGGGCTGGGAGAGCAGTACTTC

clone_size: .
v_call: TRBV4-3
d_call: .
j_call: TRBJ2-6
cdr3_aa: CASSQDLDPGANVLTF
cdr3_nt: TGCGCCAGCAGCCAAGATTTGGACCCTGGGGCCAACGTCCTGACTTTC

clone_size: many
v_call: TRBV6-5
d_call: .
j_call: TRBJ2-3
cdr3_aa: CASSSTGYSTDTQYF
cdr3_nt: TGTGCCAGCAGTTCGACAGGTTATAGCACAGATACGCAGTATTTT

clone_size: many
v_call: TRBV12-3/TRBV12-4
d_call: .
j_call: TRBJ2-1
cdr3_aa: CASRRAGAPGEQFF
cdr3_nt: TGTGCCAGCAGGAGGGCGGGGGCCCCCGGTGAGCAGTTCTTC

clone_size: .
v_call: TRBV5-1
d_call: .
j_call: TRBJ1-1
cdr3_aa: CASSFQGTEAFF
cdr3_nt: TGCGCCAGCAGCTTCCAGGGCACTGAAGCTTTCTTT

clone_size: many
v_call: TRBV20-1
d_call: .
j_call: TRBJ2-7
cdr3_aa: CSARDGGAHYEQYF
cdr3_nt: TGCAGTGCTAGAGATGGGGGGGCCCACTACGAGCAGTACTTC

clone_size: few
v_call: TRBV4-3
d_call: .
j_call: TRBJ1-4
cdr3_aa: CASSRGLATTNEKLFF
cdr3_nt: TGCGCCAGCAGCCGAGGGTTGGCGACAACTAATGAAAAACTGTTTTTT

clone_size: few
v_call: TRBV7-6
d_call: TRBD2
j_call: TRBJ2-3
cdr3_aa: CASSFLWTSGGKDTQYF
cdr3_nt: TGTGCCAGCAGCTTCCTCTGGACTAGCGGGGGAAAAGATACGCAGTATTTT

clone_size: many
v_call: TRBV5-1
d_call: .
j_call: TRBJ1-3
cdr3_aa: CASSLAGFGNTIYF
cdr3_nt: TGCGCCAGCAGCTTGGCGGGATTTGGAAACACCATATATTTT

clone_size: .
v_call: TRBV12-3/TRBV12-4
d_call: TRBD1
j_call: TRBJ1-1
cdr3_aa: CASSLQGDTGTEAFF
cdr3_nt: TGTGCCAGCAGTTTACAGGGGGATACGGGCACTGAAGCTTTCTTT

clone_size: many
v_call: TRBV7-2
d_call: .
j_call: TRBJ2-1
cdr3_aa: CASSFGYNEQFF
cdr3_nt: TGTGCCAGCAGCTTCGGCTACAATGAGCAGTTCTTC

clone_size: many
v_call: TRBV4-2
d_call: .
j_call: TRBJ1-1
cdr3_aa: CASSHPDRNTEAFF
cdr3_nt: TGTGCCAGCAGCCACCCGGATCGGAACACTGAAGCTTTCTTT

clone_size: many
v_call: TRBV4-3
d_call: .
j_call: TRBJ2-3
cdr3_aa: CASSQDREATDTQYF
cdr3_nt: TGCGCCAGCAGCCAAGATCGAGAAGCCACAGATACGCAGTATTTT

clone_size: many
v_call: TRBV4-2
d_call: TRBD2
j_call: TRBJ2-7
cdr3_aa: CASSQAGTRSHEQYF
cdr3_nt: TGTGCCAGCAGCCAAGCGGGGACTAGGTCCCACGAGCAGTACTTC

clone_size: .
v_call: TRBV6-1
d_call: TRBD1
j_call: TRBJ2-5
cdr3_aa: CASSEVPGTGGETQYF
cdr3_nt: TGTGCCAGCAGTGAAGTTCCGGGGACAGGGGGAGAGACCCAGTACTTC